These 18 T cell receptor beta chains were sequenced from one sample in a study of CD8+CD57+ T cells in acquired aplastic anemia. CDR3 and TCR beta VDJ profiling relied on a genomic DNA template. TCRdb ran MiXCR on the reads and lists one entry per CDR3 protein. The sample holds under 200,000 distinct CDR3 sequences, less than 50% seen once. The patients chosen for sequencing had shown expansion of CD8+CD57+ cells (detected by flow cytometry). The sequenced material came from sorted CD4+, CD8+, or CD8+CD57+ T cells (not recorded which) from PBMCs. The source is a human donor with aplastic anemia.

The V gene is TRBV2, the J gene TRBJ2-1; D possibly corresponds to TRBD2 (6 bases). The V gene lost 5 bases and the J gene lost 1 base, with 12 bases spanning the gap. Looked up from germline, CDR1 is SNHLY and CDR2 is FYNNEI. The CDR3 totals 15 residues. The CDR3 is CASSRSGLSYNEQFF. The DNA for the CDR3 is TGTGCCAGCAGTAGAAGCGGGTTGTCCTACAATGAGCAGTTCTTC.

This sequence joins TRBV9 and TRBJ2-7; D possibly corresponds to TRBD1 (5 bases). Germline V CDR1 and CDR2: SGDLS, YYNGEE. CDR3 length: 13 residues. Trimming pared 3 bases from V and 5 bases from J, leaving 12 bases between. CDR3 nucleotide sequence: TGTGCCAGCAGCGCCCACGCGACAGACGAGCAGTACTTC. Translated, it gives CASSAHATDEQYF.

V and J are TRBV7-8 and TRBJ2-1, with 9 positions matching TRBD2. The junction had 6 bases not matched to a gene; V was cut back by 9 bases and J by 6 bases. Germline V CDR1 and CDR2: SGHVS, FQNEAQ. The CDR3 length is 13 residues. The CDR3 coding sequence is TGTGCCAGTGGACTAGCGTACTGCAATGAGCAGTTCTTC. This translates into CASGLAYCNEQFF. The complete variable domain, with remaining parts taken from reference TRBV7-8 and TRBJ2-1, reads GAGVSQSPRYKVAKRGQDVALRCDPISGHVSLFWYQQALGQGPEFLTYFQNEAQLDKSGLPSDRFFAERPEGSVSTLKIQRTQQEDSAVYLCASGLAYCNEQFFGPGTRLTVL.

This clonotype has ten or more counts. The genes are TRBV29-1 and TRBJ1-2; 8 bases agree with TRBD1. J was trimmed by 5 bases and V by 3 bases; bases with no gene match: 14. This CDR3 has 16 residues. Germline lookup yields CDR1 SQVTM and CDR2 ANQGSEA. This chain's CDR3 is CSVDLVTGARGYGYTF. The CDR3 DNA follows: TGCAGCGTTGACCTCGTGACAGGGGCCCGGGGTTATGGCTACACCTTC. Drawing the rest from reference TRBV29-1 and TRBJ1-2, the complete variable domain is SAVISQKPSRDICQRGTSLTIQCQVDSQVTMMFWYRQQPGQSLTLIATANQGSEATYESGFVIDKFPISRPNLTFSTLTVSNMSPEDSSIYLCSVDLVTGARGYGYTFGSGTRLTVV.

This clonotype appeared many times. The gene calls are TRBV6-4 and TRBJ2-1, with D uncertain. The CDR3 totals 14 residues. V lost 4 bases to trimming and J lost 6 bases, with 13 bases between them. CDR1 and CDR2 (germline): MRHNA, SNTAGT. The CDR3 loop is CASSVSSHGNEQFF. In nucleotides, the CDR3 is TGTGCCAGCAGTGTGAGCAGCCATGGCAATGAGCAGTTCTTC.

The table lists this clonotype with many counts. The rearrangement joins TRBV20-1 to TRBJ2-1; 7 nucleotides align to TRBD1. The germline gives CDR1 DFQATT, CDR2 SNEGSKA (reference sequence). V dropped 4 bases and J dropped 4; count of bases not matched to a gene: 7. The CDR3 is made up of 14 amino acids. The DNA for the CDR3 is TGCAGTGCTACTCACGGGACAGCTTACAATGAGCAGTTCTTC. Translated: CSATHGTAYNEQFF.

In this sample, this clonotype turned up many times. The rearrangement joins TRBV7-7 to TRBJ2-1; TRBD2 matches at 9 bases. In germline, CDR1 is SSHAT, CDR2 FNYEAQ (reference sequence). The CDR3 loop spans 12 amino acids. This chain's CDR3 is CASFSGSNEQFF. CDR3 in DNA: TGTGCTAGCTTTAGCGGGAGCAATGAGCAGTTCTTC.

V is TRBV2 and J is TRBJ2-7, with 7 nucleotides matching TRBD1. This CDR3 is built from 13 residues. The V segment lost 5 bases and the J segment 3 bases; nucleotides outside the gene matches: 4. CDR1 is SNHLY, CDR2 FYNNEI, per germline. The CDR3 spells CASSPGTVYEQYF. The CDR3 nucleotides are TGTGCCAGCAGTCCAGGGACAGTCTACGAGCAGTACTTC.

The V call is TRBV6-2 or TRBV6-3, the J call TRBJ1-2; possibly TRBD1 for D (5 bases). The germline V gene has CDR1 MNHEY and CDR2 SVGEGT. Trimming pared 5 bases from V and 6 bases from J, leaving 10 bases between. This CDR3 spans 12 amino acids. CDR3 sequence (DNA): TGTGCCAGCAGTGGGGGTTCCGATGGCTACACCTTC. Its protein is CASSGGSDGYTF.

The rearrangement uses TRBV7-6 and TRBJ2-7, with D maybe TRBD2 (5 bases). The germline CDR1 and CDR2 sequences are SGHVS and FNYEAQ. V dropped 5 bases and J dropped 5 bases, with 19 bases sitting between them. CDR3 length equals 15 residues. CDR3 sequence (DNA): TGTGCCAGCAGCCTCGTTGCCGGGGATCGGGACGAGCAGTACTTC. This translates into CASSLVAGDRDEQYF.

This clonotype was observed at least ten times. V gene TRBV2 combines with J gene TRBJ2-3; 9 bases are a match to TRBD1. CDR1 and CDR2 (germline): SNHLY, FYNNEI. V lost 4 bases and J lost 0; bases outside the gene matches: 5. The CDR3 totals 16 residues. The CDR3 nucleotides read TGTGCCAGCAGTGCGGCCGGGACAGGGAGCACAGATACGCAGTATTTT. As protein: CASSAAGTGSTDTQYF. The entire variable domain, with the rest obtained from reference TRBV2 and TRBJ2-3, is as follows: EPEVTQTPSHQVTQMGQEVILRCVPISNHLYFYWYRQILGQKVEFLVSFYNNEISEKSEIFDDQFSVERPDGSNFTLKIRSTKLEDSAMYFCASSAAGTGSTDTQYFGPGTRLTVL.

Concerning this clonotype: This likely comes from a read error, as the CDR3 has no conserved phenylalanine or tryptophan at its end. The J gene is TRBJ1-5, the V gene TRBV5-5; 8 nucleotides line up with TRBD1. V lost 3 bases to trimming and J lost 2 bases; unmatched junction nucleotides: 4. The CDR3 length is 15 residues. CDR1 and CDR2 (germline): SGHKS, YYEKEE (reference sequence). This CDR3 is CASSWTGSGNQPQHL. The CDR3 DNA is TGTGCCAGCAGCTGGACAGGGTCTGGCAATCAGCCCCAGCATCTT.

This chain links TRBV14 with TRBJ2-5; no clear D gene. This CDR3 has 11 amino acids. Trimming cost V 11 bases and J 1 base, with 8 bases left between them. Per the germline V gene, CDR1 is SGHDN and CDR2 is FVKESK. CDR3 residues: CAWSPQETQYF. The CDR3 region has the DNA TGTGCCTGGAGTCCCCAAGAGACCCAGTACTTC. The full variable domain, completed using reference TRBV14 and TRBJ2-5, is EAGVTQFPSHSVIEKGQTVTLRCDPISGHDNLYWYRRVMGKEIKFLLHFVKESKQDESGMPNNRFLAERTGGTYSTLKVQPAELEDSGVYFCAWSPQETQYFGPGTRLLVL.

This clonotype was detected ten times or more. Written as DNA, the CDR3 is TGTGCCAGTAGTATCGGGTGGGATCAGCCCCAGCATTTT. Translation: CASSIGWDQPQHF. The chain joins TRBV19 to TRBJ1-5, with D unresolved. Germline V gene lookup returns CDR1 LNHDA and CDR2 SQIVND (reference sequence). This CDR3 is 13 amino acids long. V lost 3 bases and J lost 5, with 8 bases in between. Using reference TRBV19 and TRBJ1-5 for the parts outside the CDR3, the full variable domain is DGGITQSPKYLFRKEGQNVTLSCEQNLNHDAMYWYRQDPGQGLRLIYYSQIVNDFQKGDIAEGYSVSREKKESFPLTVTSAQKNPTAFYLCASSIGWDQPQHFGDGTRLSIL.

The chain recombines TRBV2 with TRBJ2-5; D call uncertain. CDR3 length: 13 residues. Per germline, CDR1 SNHLY and CDR2 FYNNEI. Trimming cost V 8 bases and J 5 bases, with 15 bases left between them. This CDR3 reads CASGLDPPETQYF. DNA of the CDR3: TGTGCCAGCGGCTTGGACCCACCGGAGACCCAGTACTTC.

Ten or more counts support this clonotype. The chain links TRBV7-6 to TRBJ2-7; D may be TRBD2 (5 bases). From germline, CDR1 is SGHVS and CDR2 FNYEAQ. CDR3 size: 14 residues. Trimming pared 5 bases from V and 5 bases from J, leaving 16 bases between. CDR3 sequence: CASSPGYGVDEQYF. The CDR3, as DNA: TGTGCCAGCAGCCCTGGGTACGGGGTCGACGAGCAGTACTTC.

This clonotype was found many times. The chain links TRBV6-6 to TRBJ1-6; no firm D call. Germline V CDR1 and CDR2: MNHNY, SVGAGI (reference sequence). The V gene lost 2 bases and the J gene lost 8 bases, with 7 bases spanning the gap. The CDR3 spans 13 residues. CDR3 amino acids: CASSYTLDSPLHF. In DNA form, the CDR3 reads TGTGCCAGCAGTTACACCTTGGATTCACCCCTCCACTTT.

This chain links TRBV7-9 with TRBJ2-7; weak D call: TRBD2 (5 bases). Germline V CDR1 and CDR2: SEHNR, FQNEAQ (reference sequence). Trimming removed 4 bases at V and 0 bases at J, with 10 bases between. This CDR3 is built from 14 residues. The CDR3 loop is CASSSLTSSYEQYF. The CDR3 DNA reads TGTGCCAGCAGCTCCCTTACTAGCTCCTACGAGCAGTACTTC.